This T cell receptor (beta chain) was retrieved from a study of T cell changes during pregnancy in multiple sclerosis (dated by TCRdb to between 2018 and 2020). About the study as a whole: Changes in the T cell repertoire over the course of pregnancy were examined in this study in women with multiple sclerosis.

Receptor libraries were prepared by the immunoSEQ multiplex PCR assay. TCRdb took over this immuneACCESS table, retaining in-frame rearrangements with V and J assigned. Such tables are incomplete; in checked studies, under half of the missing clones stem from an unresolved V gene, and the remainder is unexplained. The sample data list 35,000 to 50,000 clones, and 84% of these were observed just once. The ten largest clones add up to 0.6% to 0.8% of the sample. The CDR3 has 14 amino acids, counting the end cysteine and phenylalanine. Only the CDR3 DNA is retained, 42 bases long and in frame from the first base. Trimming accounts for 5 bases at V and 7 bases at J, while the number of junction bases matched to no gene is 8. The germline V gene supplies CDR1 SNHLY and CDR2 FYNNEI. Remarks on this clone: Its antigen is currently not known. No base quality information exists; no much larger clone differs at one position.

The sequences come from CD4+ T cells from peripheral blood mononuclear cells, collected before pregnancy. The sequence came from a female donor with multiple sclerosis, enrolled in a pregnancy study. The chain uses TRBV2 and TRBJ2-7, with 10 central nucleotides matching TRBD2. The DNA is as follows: TGTGCCAGCAGTCTCCTAGCGGGAGTGCAAGAGCAGTACTTC. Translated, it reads CASSLLAGVQEQYF.